A single T cell receptor (beta chain) is shown here with its context. The antigen is not known. This sample is drawn from a study of PD-1 blockade in classical Hodgkin lymphoma. Study-level points and caveats: Newly diagnosed patients had diversity similar to the baseline diversity of complete responders. Reported findings placed baseline TCR diversity lower in newly diagnosed patients (compared with healthy donors). TCR diversity in CD4+, not CD8+, cells rose significantly by C4D1.

From germline, CDR1 is MNHEY and CDR2 SMNVEV (reference sequence). Germline trimming cut 0 bases from V and 6 bases from J; bases unmatched to any gene: 15. The CDR3 length is 19 residues. The sample's time point: cycle 4 day 1 (C4D1), after more than five weeks of nivolumab. Each of the patients experienced relapse following autologous stem cell transplantation, and their brentuximab vedotin exposure differed. Profiling relied on immunoSEQ multiplex PCR, and the TCRdb table lists in-frame clones only, not all of them. The table shows tens of thousands of clones, with roughly 89% occurring only once.

This chain links TRBV27 with TRBJ2-1; 9 bases are shared with TRBD2. This TCR was sampled from a human donor with classical Hodgkin lymphoma. Material: peripheral blood mononuclear cells (PBMCs), obtained before the fourth cycle of nivolumab. CDR3 coding DNA: TGTGCCAGCAGTTTATCCCCTAATGGGGGCGGGAGGGCCCTCAATGAGCAGTTCTTC. It codes for CASSLSPNGGGRALNEQFF.